Here is one T cell receptor beta chain with its context. This specimen belongs to a study of control samples from healthy donors and cancer patients. This CDR3 comprises 15 residues. V lost 7 bases, J lost 5 bases, and 8 bases stayed unmatched. Per germline, CDR1 SGHVS and CDR2 FQNEAQ. The data were produced by immunoSEQ multiplex PCR, yet TCRdb's version contains in-frame clones alone and is incomplete. The sample includes over 150,000 clones, 90% to 95% of them seen just once. The chain recombines TRBV7-8 with TRBJ2-1; 10 bases align to TRBD1. Sequencing used blood. This clonotype originated in a man aged 18 to 30 in good health. DNA of the CDR3: TGTGCCAGCACCCCAGAAGGGACAGGGGACAATGAGCAGTTCTTC. Translated, it gives CASTPEGTGDNEQFF.